This T cell receptor (beta chain) was retrieved from a study of cytomegalovirus exposure and HLA in healthy donors. The wider study: Earlier, roughly 120 million unique TCR beta sequences were recovered from roughly 200 million T cells by an analysis.

V shed 5 bases, J shed 7 bases, and the junction held 8 bases outside the gene matches. The CDR3 has 17 amino acids. From germline, CDR1 is SGHTA and CDR2 FQGNSA. This clone is a singleton in its sample. Its antigen is unidentified. Study-wide results and caveats: Common viral pathogens seemed, in a later analysis, to connect with several of the most significant clusters. V segments that were indistinguishable, TRBV6-2 and TRBV6-3 among them, were omitted from analysis.

Researchers ran the PCR with 60 Vbeta and 13 Jbeta primers. In the study's own analysis: Roughly 12 million shared chains were among approximately 80 million unique TCR beta chains counted in a later analysis. Profiled with immunoSEQ multiplex PCR; TCRdb holds only in-frame clones, not every one. The D gene and trimming were derived from the DNA, and the V and J assignments and clone size from that table. The sample includes some 150,000 clones, 70% to 85% of them seen just once. The chain combines TRBV7-2 with TRBJ2-1; 16 bases are shared with TRBD2. This sequence was found in a woman between 45 and 60 years old in good health and CMV-seropositive. Source material: PBMCs. The CDR3 here is CASSLGTSGGAKNEQFF. As DNA, the CDR3 is TGTGCCAGCAGCCTCGGGACTAGCGGGGGGGCCAAGAATGAGCAGTTCTTC. Full variable domain (rest looked up from reference TRBV7-2 and TRBJ2-1): GAGVSQSPSNKVTEKGKDVELRCDPISGHTALYWYRQSLGQGLEFLIYFQGNSAPDKSGLPSDRFSAERTGGSVSTLTIQRTQQEDSAVYLCASSLGTSGGAKNEQFFGPGTRLTVL.